This T cell receptor beta chain appears in the sequencing data of a study of cytomegalovirus exposure and HLA in healthy donors. The study's findings and limits: In vitro experiments confirmed that three CMV-associated chains were specific for CMV antigens. The Asian-associated ancestry cluster reportedly had fewer N-insertions than the 666-donor mean in a later analysis.

Germline CDR1 LGHNA, CDR2 YSLEER. Trimming took off 6 bases at V and 7 bases at J, with 18 bases between the two ends. The CDR3 sequence is 14 residues long. About this clone: Its target is not known.

60 Vbeta and 13 Jbeta primers were used in PCR. Assay: immunoSEQ multiplex PCR; the TCRdb copy retains only in-frame clones and omits some. The table lists fewer than 250,000 clones, about 82% of them singletons. The chain recombines TRBV4-3 with TRBJ1-1; the D gene is possibly TRBD1 (6 bases). The clonotype originates from a young man in good health and CMV-seronegative. The sample consisted of PBMCs. The CDR3 region is CASRSARGSGEAFF. CDR3 bases: TGCGCCAGCAGGTCGGCCAGGGGTTCAGGTGAAGCTTTCTTT.